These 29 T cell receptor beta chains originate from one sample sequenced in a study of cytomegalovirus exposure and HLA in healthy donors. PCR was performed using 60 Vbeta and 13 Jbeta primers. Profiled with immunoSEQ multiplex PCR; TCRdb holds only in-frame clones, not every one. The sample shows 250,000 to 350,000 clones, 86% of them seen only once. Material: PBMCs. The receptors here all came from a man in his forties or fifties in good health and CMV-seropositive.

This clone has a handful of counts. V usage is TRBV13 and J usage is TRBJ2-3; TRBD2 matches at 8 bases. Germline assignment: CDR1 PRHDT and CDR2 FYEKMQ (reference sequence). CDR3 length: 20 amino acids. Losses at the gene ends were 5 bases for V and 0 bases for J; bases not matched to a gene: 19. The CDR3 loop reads CASSPILLSGSSYSTDTQYF. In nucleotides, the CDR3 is TGTGCCAGCAGCCCTATTTTGCTGAGCGGGAGTTCATATAGCACAGATACGCAGTATTTT. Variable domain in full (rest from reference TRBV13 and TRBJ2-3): AAGVIQSPRHLIKEKRETATLKCYPIPRHDTVYWYQQGPGQDPQFLISFYEKMQSDKGSIPDRFSAQQFSDYHSELNMSSLELGDSALYFCASSPILLSGSSYSTDTQYFGPGTRLTVL.

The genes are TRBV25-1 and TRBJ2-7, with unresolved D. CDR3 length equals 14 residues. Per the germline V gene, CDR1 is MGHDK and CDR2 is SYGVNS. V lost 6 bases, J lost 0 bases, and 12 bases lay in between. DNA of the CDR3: TGTGCCAGCAGCCCAGTTGAACGCTCCTACGAGCAGTACTTC. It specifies CASSPVERSYEQYF.

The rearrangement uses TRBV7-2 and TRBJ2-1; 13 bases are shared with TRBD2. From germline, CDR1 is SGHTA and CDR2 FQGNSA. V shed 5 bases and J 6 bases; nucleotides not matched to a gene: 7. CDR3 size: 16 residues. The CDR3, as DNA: TGTGCCAGCAGCCTGGCGACTAGCGGGAGGTCCAATGAGCAGTTCTTC. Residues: CASSLATSGRSNEQFF.

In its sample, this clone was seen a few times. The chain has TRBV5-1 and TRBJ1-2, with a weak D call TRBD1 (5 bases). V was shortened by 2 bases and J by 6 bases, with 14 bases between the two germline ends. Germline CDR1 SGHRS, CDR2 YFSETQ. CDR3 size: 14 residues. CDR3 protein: CASSFMVRADGYTF. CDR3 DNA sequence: TGCGCCAGCAGCTTTATGGTCAGGGCTGATGGCTACACCTTC. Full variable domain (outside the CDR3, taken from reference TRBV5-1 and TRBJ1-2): KAGVTQTPRYLIKTRGQQVTLSCSPISGHRSVSWYQQTPGQGLQFLFEYFSETQRNKGNFPGRFSGRQFSNSRSEMNVSTLELGDSALYLCASSFMVRADGYTFGSGTRLTVV.

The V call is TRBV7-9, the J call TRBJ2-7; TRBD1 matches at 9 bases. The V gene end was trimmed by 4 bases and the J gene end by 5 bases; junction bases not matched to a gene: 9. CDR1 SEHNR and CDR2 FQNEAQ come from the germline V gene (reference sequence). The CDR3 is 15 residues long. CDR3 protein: CASSWTGTGIDEQYF. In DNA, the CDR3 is TGTGCCAGCAGCTGGACCGGGACAGGGATTGACGAGCAGTACTTC.

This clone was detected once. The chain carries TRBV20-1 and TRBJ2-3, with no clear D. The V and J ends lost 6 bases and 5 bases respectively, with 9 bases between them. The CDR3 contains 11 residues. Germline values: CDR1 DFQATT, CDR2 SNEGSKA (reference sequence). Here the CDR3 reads CSAEAQDTQYF. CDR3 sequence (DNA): TGCAGTGCCGAGGCCCAAGATACGCAGTATTTT.

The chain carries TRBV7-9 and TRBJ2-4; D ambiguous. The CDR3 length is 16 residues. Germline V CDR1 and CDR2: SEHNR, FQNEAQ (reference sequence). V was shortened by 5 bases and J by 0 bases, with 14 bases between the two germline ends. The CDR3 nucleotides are TGTGCCAGCAGCCCCTCGGCGGAGTTAGCCAAAAACATTCAGTACTTC. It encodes CASSPSAELAKNIQYF.

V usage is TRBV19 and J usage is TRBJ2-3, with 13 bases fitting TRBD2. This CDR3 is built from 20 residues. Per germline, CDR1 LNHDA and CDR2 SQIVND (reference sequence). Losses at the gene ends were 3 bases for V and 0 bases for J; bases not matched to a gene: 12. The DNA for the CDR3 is TGTGCCAGTAGTATCCTTGGTGGACTAGCGGGAGACGTTAGCACAGATACGCAGTATTTT. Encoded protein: CASSILGGLAGDVSTDTQYF.

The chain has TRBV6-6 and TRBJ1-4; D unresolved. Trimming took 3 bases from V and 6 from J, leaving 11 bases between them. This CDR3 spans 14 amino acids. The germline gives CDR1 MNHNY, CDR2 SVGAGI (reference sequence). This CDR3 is CASSYMGRHEKLFF. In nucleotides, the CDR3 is TGTGCCAGCAGTTATATGGGCAGACATGAAAAACTGTTTTTT.

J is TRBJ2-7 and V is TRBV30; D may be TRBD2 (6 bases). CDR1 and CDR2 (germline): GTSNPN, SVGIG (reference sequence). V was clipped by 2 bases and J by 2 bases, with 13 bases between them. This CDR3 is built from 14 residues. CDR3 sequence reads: CAWSRRGRPYEQYF. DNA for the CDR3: TGTGCCTGGAGTAGGCGGGGTCGCCCCTACGAGCAGTACTTC. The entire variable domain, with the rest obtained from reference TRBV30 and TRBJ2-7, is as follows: SQTIHQWPATLVQPVGSPLSLECTVEGTSNPNLYWYRQAAGRGLQLLFYSVGIGQISSEVPQNLSASRPQDRQFILSSKKLLLSDSGFYLCAWSRRGRPYEQYFGPGTRLTVT.

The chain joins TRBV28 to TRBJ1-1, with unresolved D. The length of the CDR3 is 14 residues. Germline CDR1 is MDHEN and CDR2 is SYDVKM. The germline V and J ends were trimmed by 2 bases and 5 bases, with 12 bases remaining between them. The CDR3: CASSLRPPSTEAFF. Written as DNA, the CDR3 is TGTGCCAGCAGTTTAAGGCCTCCTAGTACTGAAGCTTTCTTT.

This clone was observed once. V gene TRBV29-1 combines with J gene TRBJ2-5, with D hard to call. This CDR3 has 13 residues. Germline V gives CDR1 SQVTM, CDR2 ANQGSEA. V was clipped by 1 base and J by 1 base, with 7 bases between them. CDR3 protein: CSVEAVSQETQYF. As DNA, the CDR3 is TGCAGCGTTGAAGCCGTCAGCCAAGAGACCCAGTACTTC.

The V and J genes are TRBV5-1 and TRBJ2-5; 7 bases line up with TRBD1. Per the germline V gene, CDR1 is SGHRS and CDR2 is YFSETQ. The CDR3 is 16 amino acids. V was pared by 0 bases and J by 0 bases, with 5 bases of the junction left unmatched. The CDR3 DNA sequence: TGCGCCAGCAGCTTGGGAGTGACAGGGAACCAAGAGACCCAGTACTTC. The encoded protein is CASSLGVTGNQETQYF.

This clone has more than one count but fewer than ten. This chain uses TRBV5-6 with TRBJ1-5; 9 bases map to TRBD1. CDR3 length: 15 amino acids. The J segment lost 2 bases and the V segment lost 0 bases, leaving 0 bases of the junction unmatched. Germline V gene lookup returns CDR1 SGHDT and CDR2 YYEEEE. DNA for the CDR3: TGTGCCAGCAGCTTGGGGACAGGGGGCAATCAGCCCCAGCATTTT. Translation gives CASSLGTGGNQPQHF.

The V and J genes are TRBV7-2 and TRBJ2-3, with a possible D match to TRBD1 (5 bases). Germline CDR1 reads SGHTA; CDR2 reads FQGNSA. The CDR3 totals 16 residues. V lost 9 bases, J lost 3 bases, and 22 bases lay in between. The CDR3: CASSPGVRGGTDTQYF. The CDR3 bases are TGTGCCAGTTCCCCTGGAGTTAGGGGTGGGACAGATACGCAGTATTTT.

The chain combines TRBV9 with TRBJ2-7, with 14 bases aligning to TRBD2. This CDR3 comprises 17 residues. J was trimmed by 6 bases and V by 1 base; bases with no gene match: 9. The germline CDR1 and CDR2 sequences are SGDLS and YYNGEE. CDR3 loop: CASSVSGLGLAGAEQYF. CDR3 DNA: TGTGCCAGCAGCGTAAGCGGGTTGGGACTAGCGGGAGCCGAGCAGTACTTC.

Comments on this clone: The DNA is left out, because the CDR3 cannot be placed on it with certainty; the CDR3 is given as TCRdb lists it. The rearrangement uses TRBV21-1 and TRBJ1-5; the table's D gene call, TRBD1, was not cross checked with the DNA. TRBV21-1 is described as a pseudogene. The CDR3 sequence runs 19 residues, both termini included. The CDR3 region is CASSYKGWGQGSANQPQHF.

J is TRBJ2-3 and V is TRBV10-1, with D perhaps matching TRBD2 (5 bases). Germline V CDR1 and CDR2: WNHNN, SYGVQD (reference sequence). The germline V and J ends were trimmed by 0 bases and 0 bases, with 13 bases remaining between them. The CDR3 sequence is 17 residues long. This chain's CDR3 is CASSESASSHSTDTQYF. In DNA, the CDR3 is TGCGCCAGCAGTGAGTCGGCTAGCTCCCATAGCACAGATACGCAGTATTTT.

The CDR3: CASSHRDRGSIWANVLTF. For the CDR3, the DNA is TGCGCCAGCAGTCACCGGGACAGGGGGTCTATCTGGGCCAACGTCCTGACTTTC. This sequence joins TRBV5-1 and TRBJ2-6, with TRBD1 identical over 11 bases. V gave up 5 bases and J gave up 5 bases; unmatched junction bases: 12. The CDR3 totals 18 residues. Germline CDR1 and CDR2: SGHRS and YFSETQ.

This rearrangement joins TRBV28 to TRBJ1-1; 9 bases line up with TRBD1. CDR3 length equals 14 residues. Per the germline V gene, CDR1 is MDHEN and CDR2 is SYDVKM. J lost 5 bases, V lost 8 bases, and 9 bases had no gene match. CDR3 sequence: CASHQNRGRTEAFF. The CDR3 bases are TGTGCCAGCCATCAGAACAGGGGGCGTACTGAAGCTTTCTTT.

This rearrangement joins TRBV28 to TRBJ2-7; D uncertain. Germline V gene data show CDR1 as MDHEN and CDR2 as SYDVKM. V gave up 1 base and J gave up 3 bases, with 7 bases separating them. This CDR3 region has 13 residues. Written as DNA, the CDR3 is TGTGCCAGCAGTTTATTACAAGACTACGAGCAGTACTTC. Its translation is CASSLLQDYEQYF.

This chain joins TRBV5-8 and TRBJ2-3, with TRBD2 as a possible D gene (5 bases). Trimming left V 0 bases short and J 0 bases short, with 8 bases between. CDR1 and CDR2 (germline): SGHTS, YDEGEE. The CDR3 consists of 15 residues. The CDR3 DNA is TGTGCCAGCAGCTTGGGTAGCGTTAGCACAGATACGCAGTATTTT. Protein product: CASSLGSVSTDTQYF. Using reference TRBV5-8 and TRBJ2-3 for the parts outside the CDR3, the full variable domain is EAGVTQSPTHLIKTRGQQATLRCSPISGHTSVYWYQQALGLGLQFLLWYDEGEERNRGNFPPRFSGRQFPNYSSELNVNALELEDSALYLCASSLGSVSTDTQYFGPGTRLTVL.

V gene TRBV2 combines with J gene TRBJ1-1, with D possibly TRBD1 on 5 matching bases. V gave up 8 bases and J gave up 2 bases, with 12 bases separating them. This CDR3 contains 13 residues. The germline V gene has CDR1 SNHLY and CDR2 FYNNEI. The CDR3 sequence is CASQRQLNTEAFF. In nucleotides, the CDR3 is TGTGCCAGCCAGCGACAGCTAAACACTGAAGCTTTCTTT. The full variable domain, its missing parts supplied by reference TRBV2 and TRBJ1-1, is EPEVTQTPSHQVTQMGQEVILRCVPISNHLYFYWYRQILGQKVEFLVSFYNNEISEKSEIFDDQFSVERPDGSNFTLKIRSTKLEDSAMYFCASQRQLNTEAFFGQGTRLTVV.

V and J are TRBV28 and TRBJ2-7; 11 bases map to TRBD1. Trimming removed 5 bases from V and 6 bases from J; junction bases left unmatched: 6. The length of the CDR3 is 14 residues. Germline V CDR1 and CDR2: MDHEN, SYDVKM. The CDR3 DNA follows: TGTGCCAGCAGTAAGGACAGGGGGCGAAGCGAGCAGTACTTC. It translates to CASSKDRGRSEQYF.

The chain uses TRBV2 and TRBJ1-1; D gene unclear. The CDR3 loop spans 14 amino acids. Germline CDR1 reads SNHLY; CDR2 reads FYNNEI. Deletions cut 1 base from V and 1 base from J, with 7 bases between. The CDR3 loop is CASSEVHTNTEAFF. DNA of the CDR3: TGTGCCAGCAGTGAAGTACACACGAACACTGAAGCTTTCTTT.

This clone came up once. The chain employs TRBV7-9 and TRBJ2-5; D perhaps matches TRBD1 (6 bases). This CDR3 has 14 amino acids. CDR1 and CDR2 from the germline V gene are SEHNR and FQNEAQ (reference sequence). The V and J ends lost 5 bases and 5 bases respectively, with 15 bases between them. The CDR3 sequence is CASSPFQGLETQYF. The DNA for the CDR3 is TGTGCCAGCAGCCCTTTCCAGGGGTTGGAGACCCAGTACTTC.

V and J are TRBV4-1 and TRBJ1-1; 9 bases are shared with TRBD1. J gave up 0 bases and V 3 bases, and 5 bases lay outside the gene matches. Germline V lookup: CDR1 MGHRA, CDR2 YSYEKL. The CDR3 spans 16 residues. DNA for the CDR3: TGCGCCAGCAGCCAGACGACAGGGGGACTGAACACTGAAGCTTTCTTT. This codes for CASSQTTGGLNTEAFF.

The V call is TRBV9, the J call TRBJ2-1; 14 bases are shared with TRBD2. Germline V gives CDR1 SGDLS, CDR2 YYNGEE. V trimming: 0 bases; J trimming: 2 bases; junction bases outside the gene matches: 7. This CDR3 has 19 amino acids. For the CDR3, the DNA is TGTGCCAGCAGCGTAGGCGGGACTAGCGGGAGAGACCCCTACAATGAGCAGTTCTTC. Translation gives CASSVGGTSGRDPYNEQFF.

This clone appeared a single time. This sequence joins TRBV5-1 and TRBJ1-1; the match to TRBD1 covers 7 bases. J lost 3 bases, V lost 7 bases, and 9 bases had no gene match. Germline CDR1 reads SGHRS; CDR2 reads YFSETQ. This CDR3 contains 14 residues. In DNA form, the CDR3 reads TGCGCCAGCTCAGAACTCAGGGGGTACACTGAAGCTTTCTTT. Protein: CASSELRGYTEAFF.